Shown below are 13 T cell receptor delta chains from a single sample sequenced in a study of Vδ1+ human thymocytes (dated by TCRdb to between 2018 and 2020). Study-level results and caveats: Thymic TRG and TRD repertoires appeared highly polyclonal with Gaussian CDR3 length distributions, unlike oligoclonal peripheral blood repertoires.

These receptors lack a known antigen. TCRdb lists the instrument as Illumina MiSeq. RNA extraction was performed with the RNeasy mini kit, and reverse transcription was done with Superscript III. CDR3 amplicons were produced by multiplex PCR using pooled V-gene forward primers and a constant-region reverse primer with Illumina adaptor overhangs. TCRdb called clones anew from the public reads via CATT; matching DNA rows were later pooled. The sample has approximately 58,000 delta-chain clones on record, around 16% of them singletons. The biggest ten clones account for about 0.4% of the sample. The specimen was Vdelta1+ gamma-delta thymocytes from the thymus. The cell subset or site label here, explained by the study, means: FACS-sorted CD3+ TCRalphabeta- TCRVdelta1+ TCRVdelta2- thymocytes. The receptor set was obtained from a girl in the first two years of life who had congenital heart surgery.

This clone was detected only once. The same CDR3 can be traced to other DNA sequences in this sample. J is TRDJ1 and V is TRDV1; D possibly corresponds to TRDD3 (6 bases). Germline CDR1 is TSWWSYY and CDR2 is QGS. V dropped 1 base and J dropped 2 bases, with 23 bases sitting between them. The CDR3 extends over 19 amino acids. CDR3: CALGERLLPVLGDTDKLIF. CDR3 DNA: TGTGCTCTTGGGGAACGTCTACTTCCCGTACTTGGGGATACCGATAAACTCATCTTT.

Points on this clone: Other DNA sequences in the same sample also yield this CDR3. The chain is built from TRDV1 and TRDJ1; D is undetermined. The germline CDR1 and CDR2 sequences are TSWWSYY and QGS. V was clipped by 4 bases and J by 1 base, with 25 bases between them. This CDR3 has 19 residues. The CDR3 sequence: CALGGGARPPPGTTDKLIF. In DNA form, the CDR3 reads TGTGCTCTTGGGGGCGGCGCAAGGCCTCCCCCTGGAACCACCGATAAACTCATCTTT.

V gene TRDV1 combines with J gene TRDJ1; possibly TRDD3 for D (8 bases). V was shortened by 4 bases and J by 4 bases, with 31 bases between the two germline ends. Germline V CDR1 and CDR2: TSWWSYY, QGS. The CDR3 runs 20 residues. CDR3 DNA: TGTGCTCTTGGGGGGATTCCTACGCCTGGGGGAAGCAGTTTTTACGATAAACTCATCTTT. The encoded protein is CALGGIPTPGGSSFYDKLIF.

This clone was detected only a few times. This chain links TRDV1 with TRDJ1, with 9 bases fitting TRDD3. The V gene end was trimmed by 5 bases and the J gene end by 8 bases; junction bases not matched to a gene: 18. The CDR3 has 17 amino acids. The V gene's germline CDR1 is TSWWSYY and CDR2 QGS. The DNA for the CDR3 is TGTGCTCTTGGGACCCATCCTACTCTTACTGGGGGACCCAAACTCATCTTT. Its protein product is CALGTHPTLTGGPKLIF.

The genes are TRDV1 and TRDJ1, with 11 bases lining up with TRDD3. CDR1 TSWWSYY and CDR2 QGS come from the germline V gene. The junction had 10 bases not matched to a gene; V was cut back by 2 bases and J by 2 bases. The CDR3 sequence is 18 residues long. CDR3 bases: TGTGCTCTTGGGGAATTTGCGGTACTGGGGGATATGACCGATAAACTCATCTTT. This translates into CALGEFAVLGDMTDKLIF.

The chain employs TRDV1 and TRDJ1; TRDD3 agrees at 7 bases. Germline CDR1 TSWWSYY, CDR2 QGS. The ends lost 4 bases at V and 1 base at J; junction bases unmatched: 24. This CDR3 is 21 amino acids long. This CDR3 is CALGVLSDLLGTVRTTDKLIF. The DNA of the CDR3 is TGTGCTCTTGGGGTCCTCTCTGACTTACTGGGGACCGTTCGTACCACCGATAAACTCATCTTT.

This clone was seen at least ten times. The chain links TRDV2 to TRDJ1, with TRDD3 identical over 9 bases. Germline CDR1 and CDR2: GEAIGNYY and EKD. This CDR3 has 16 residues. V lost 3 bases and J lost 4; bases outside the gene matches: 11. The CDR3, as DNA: TGTGCCTGTGACCCAAAGTACTGGGGGACAATCGATAAACTCATCTTT. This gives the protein CACDPKYWGTIDKLIF.

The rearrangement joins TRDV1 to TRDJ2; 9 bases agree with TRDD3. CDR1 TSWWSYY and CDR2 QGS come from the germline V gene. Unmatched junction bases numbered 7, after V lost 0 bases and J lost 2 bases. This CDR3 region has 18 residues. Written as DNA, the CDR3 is TGTGCTCTTGGGGAACTAGGGAAAACTGGGGGATTGACAGCACAACTCTTCTTT. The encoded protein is CALGELGKTGGLTAQLFF.

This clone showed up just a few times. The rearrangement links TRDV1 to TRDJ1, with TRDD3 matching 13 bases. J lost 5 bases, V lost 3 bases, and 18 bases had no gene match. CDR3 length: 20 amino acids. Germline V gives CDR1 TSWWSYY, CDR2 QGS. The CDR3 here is CALGEPISRVLGDTADKLIF. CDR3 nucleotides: TGTGCTCTTGGGGAGCCTATTTCCCGTGTACTGGGGGATACGGCTGATAAACTCATCTTT.

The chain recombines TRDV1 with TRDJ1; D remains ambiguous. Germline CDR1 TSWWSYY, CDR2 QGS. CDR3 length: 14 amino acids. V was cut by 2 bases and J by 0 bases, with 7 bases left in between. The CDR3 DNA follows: TGTGCTCTTGGGGAAGTGGGCTACACCGATAAACTCATCTTT. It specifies CALGEVGYTDKLIF.

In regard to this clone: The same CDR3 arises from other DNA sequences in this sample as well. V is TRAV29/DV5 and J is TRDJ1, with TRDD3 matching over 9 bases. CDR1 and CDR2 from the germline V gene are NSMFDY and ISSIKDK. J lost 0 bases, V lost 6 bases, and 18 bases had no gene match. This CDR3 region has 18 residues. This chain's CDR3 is CAGQSYPYWGTYTDKLIF. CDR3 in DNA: TGTGCAGGTCAATCCTACCCCTACTGGGGGACGTACACCGATAAACTCATCTTT.

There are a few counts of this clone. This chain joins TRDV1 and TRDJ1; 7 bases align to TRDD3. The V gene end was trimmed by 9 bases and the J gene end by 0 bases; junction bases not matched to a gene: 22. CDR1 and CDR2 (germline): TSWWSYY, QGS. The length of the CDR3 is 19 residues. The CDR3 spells CALTYSRRGIYTDTDKLIF. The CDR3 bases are TGTGCTCTCACCTACTCTCGGCGGGGGATTTACACGGACACCGATAAACTCATCTTT.

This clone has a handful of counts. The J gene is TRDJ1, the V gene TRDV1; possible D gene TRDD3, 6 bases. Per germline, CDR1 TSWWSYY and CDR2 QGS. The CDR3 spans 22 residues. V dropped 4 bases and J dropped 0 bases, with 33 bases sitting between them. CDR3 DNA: TGTGCTCTTGGGGCCCCAAGGACCTCCCTCCGGGGATCCCCCGCGTACACCGATAAACTCATCTTT. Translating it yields CALGAPRTSLRGSPAYTDKLIF.